The entry below describes one T cell receptor beta chain. Antigen: not known. TCR alpha and TCR beta cDNA libraries carrying sample barcodes and UMIs came from 5'RACE with constant-segment primers. TCRdb re-called the 5' RACE reads through MiXCR, storing one row per CDR3 protein. Of 550,000 to 600,000 distinct CDR3 sequences listed, about a fifth are singletons. This record comes from a study of T-cell memory formation after mild COVID-19. Study context: TCR clusters were mostly confined to one donor each. Whole-study findings and limits: Contracting clones from day 15 to 85 showed balanced CD4/CD8; later expanders favored CD4+. Clones that contracted clustered mainly in CM and EM if CD4+ and in EMRA if CD8+.

Looked up from germline, CDR1 is LNHDA and CDR2 is SQIVND (reference sequence). The CDR3 spans 13 residues. V was trimmed by 1 base and J by 6 bases, leaving 7 bases between them. The source material was PBMCs or a T cell subset sorted from them (not recorded which). The V gene is TRBV19, the J gene TRBJ1-5; D is uncertain. The receptor comes from an adult woman who had mild COVID-19 (a few samples of this study predate the infection). Cell type and time point are not known. CDR3 DNA sequence: TGTGCCAGTAGTATAGGGTCGGGTCAGCCCCAGCATTTT. Translated: CASSIGSGQPQHF.